This T cell receptor beta chain stems from a study of T cells in localized non-small cell lung cancer. Whole-study findings and limits: In uninvolved adjacent lung, T cell clonality reached its highest value, exceeding tumor.

This CDR3 is 14 amino acids long. Germline CDR1 is MNHEY and CDR2 is SVGAGI. V lost 6 bases, J lost 1 base, and 3 bases stayed unmatched. Comments on this clone: Its antigen is currently unknown.

Method: immunoSEQ multiplex PCR; TCRdb's copy keeps in-frame clones and lacks some. Of around 50,000 clones listed, about 85% are singletons. The receptor was isolated from a man between 40 and 75 years old with stage II lung adenocarcinoma. The rearrangement joins TRBV6-5 to TRBJ2-5, with TRBD2 matching over 9 bases. The sequencing here drew on PBMCs, taken before any cancer treatment. The CDR3 protein is CASSPTSGQETQYF. The CDR3 DNA is TGTGCCAGCAGCCCGACTAGCGGCCAAGAGACCCAGTACTTC.